This T cell receptor beta chain derives from a study of neoadjuvant nivolumab and ipilimumab in lung cancer. Study as a whole: Patients got nivolumab 3 mg/kg on days 1, 15 and 29; combination added ipilimumab 1 mg/kg day 1.

Study-wide findings and caveats: Only two of four nivolumab-treated tumors gained richness and clonality by surgery. TCR receptors were sequenced in few samples.

CDR3 length: 12 amino acids. Germline V gene sequence: CDR1 MDHEN, CDR2 SYDVKM. V lost 7 bases and J 5 bases, leaving 10 bases between the germline ends. This table comes from immunoSEQ multiplex PCR, and its TCRdb copy is limited to in-frame clones, with some not included. Of 24,000 or so clones detected, 80% appear once; the ten largest clones hold approximately 5.9%. As concerns this clone: What it binds is not known.

Here the sequenced sample was peripheral blood, taken before neoadjuvant nivolumab, alone or with ipilimumab. The rearrangement joins TRBV28 to TRBJ2-3; D is unresolved. The TCR comes from an adult with non-small cell lung cancer. The CDR3 region is CASISWEDTQYF. The CDR3 DNA follows: TGTGCCAGCATTAGCTGGGAAGATACGCAGTATTTT.